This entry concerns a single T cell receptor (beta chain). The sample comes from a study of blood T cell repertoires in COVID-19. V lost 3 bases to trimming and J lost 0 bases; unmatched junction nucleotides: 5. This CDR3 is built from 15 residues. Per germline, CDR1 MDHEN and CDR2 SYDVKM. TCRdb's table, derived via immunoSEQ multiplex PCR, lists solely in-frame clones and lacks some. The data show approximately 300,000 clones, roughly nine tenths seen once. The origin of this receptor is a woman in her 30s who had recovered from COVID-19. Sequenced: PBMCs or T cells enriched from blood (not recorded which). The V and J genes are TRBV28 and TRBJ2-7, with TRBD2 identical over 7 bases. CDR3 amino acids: CASSFPGGNSYEQYF. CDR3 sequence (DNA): TGTGCCAGCAGTTTCCCCGGGGGGAACTCCTACGAGCAGTACTTC.